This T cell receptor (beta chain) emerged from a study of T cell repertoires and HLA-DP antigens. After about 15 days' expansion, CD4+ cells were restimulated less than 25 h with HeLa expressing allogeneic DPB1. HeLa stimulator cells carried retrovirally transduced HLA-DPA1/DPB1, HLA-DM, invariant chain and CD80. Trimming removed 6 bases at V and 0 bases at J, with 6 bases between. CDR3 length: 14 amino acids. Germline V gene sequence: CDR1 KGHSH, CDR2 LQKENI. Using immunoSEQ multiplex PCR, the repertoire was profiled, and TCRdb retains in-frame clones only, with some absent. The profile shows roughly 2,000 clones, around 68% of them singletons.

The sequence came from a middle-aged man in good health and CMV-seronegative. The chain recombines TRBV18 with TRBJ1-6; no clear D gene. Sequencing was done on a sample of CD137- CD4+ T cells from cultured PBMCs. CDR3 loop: CASSASSYNSPLHF. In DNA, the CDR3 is TGTGCCAGCTCGGCCAGCTCCTATAATTCACCCCTCCACTTT.